This T cell receptor beta chain was identified during a study of shared clonotypes between healthy human individuals. Regarding the study as a whole: Relative to their counterparts shared across all four donors, non-shared clonotypes exhibited diminished generation probabilities.

Sequenced by immunoSEQ multiplex PCR; TCRdb stores in-frame clones only, minus some. This table holds about 2.3 million clones, 85% to 95% found once. Caucasian adults residing in Nashville, Tennessee made up all the donors. V lost 7 bases and J 0 bases, leaving 12 bases between the germline ends. Germline assignment: CDR1 SQVTM and CDR2 ANQGSEA. This CDR3 has 13 residues. About this clone: Its target is not known.

This rearrangement joins TRBV29-1 to TRBJ1-2, with D possibly matching TRBD1 (5 bases). The clonotype comes from a man between 18 and 29 years old in good health. Some clones in this sample may be carry-over from other donors' samples. The specimen sequenced was naive CD4+ T cells from PBMCs. The subset: CD45RA+ positively selected. For the CDR3, the DNA is TGCAGCGGCCAAATGACAGCTAACTATGGCTACACCTTC. It translates to CSGQMTANYGYTF.